The 10 T cell receptor beta chains reported below all come from one sample, sequenced in a study of graft-versus-host responses after intestinal transplantation. Their antigen targets remain unknown. Assay: immunoSEQ multiplex PCR; the TCRdb copy retains only in-frame clones and omits some. The repertoire holds under 85,000 clones, with over 85% as singletons. Sequences were derived from unstimulated CD8+ T cells sorted from spleen or lymph node cells, sampled before intestinal transplant. These receptors came from a human donor who received an intestinal transplant.

The CDR3 DNA follows: TGTGCCAGCACCATAGGAGTGGGGGTCGGACCGGGAGATTATGGCTACACCTTC. This codes for CASTIGVGVGPGDYGYTF. The rearrangement links TRBV2 to TRBJ1-2; a weak D match, TRBD1 (5 bases). Trimming pared 7 bases from V and 5 bases from J, leaving 29 bases between. This CDR3 is 18 amino acids long. Per germline, CDR1 SNHLY and CDR2 FYNNEI.

The chain combines TRBV5-6 with TRBJ2-7; D is unresolved. The CDR3 sequence is 14 residues long. Germline V gene sequence: CDR1 SGHDT, CDR2 YYEEEE. V was cut by 1 base and J by 0 bases, with 8 bases left in between. CDR3 sequence: CASSLTLDSYEQYF. The CDR3 nucleotides read TGTGCCAGCAGCTTGACACTGGACTCCTACGAGCAGTACTTC.

V gene TRBV6-5 combines with J gene TRBJ1-2; D is perhaps TRBD1 (6 bases). Trimming took 2 bases from V and 6 from J, leaving 19 bases between them. Germline-derived CDR1 and CDR2 are MNHEY and SVGAGI. The CDR3 length is 16 residues. The chain's CDR3 is CASSYEGGARKDGYTF. In nucleotides, the CDR3 is TGTGCCAGCAGTTACGAGGGGGGCGCAAGGAAGGATGGCTACACCTTC.

The chain combines TRBV25-1 with TRBJ2-5, with D tentatively TRBD1 or TRBD2 (6 bases each). The CDR3 has 13 amino acids. V was clipped by 4 bases and J by 3 bases, with 9 bases between them. The germline V gene has CDR1 MGHDK and CDR2 SYGVNS. The CDR3 DNA reads TGTGCCAGCAGTGGAGGGGGGAAAGAGACCCAGTACTTC. It yields the protein CASSGGGKETQYF.

The chain employs TRBV20-1 and TRBJ1-2; no clear D gene. The V gene lost 0 bases and the J gene lost 7 bases, with 6 bases spanning the gap. This CDR3 is built from 11 residues. Germline lookup yields CDR1 DFQATT and CDR2 SNEGSKA (reference sequence). DNA of the CDR3: TGCAGTGCTAGAGATTCGGGTGGCTACACCTTC. It encodes CSARDSGGYTF.

The rearrangement joins TRBV11-2 to TRBJ2-7; 11 bases are shared with TRBD1. Germline CDR1 and CDR2: SGHAT and FQNNGV. This CDR3 has 17 residues. J gave up 5 bases and V 1 base, and 10 bases lay outside the gene matches. Here the CDR3 DNA reads TGTGCCAGCAGCTTAGCCTATCCGGGACAGGGGGTTCACGAGCAGTACTTC. It encodes CASSLAYPGQGVHEQYF.

This chain links TRBV9 with TRBJ1-3; D is possibly TRBD1 (5 bases). This CDR3 spans 13 amino acids. CDR1 is SGDLS, CDR2 YYNGEE, per germline. The V end was cut by 2 bases, the J end by 5 bases, with 8 bases between. The CDR3: CASSVDSRNTIYF. The CDR3 DNA sequence: TGTGCCAGCAGCGTCGACAGCCGAAACACCATATATTTT.

This rearrangement joins TRBV5-1 to TRBJ2-2, with 8 nucleotides matching TRBD2. The CDR3 runs 18 residues. The V and J ends lost 4 bases and 3 bases, in that order; junction bases with no gene match: 14. The germline CDR1 and CDR2 sequences are SGHRS and YFSETQ. The CDR3 here is CASSTLGLAGRDTGELFF. The CDR3, as DNA: TGCGCCAGCAGCACACTAGGACTAGCTGGTCGGGACACCGGGGAGCTGTTTTTT.

This clone has a single count. The gene calls are TRBV7-9 and TRBJ2-2; D unresolved. V dropped 0 bases and J dropped 7 bases, with 6 bases sitting between them. The CDR3 sequence is 13 residues long. Germline CDR1 and CDR2: SEHNR and FQNEAQ (reference sequence). CDR3 nucleotides: TGTGCCAGCAGCTTAGCGCTGGTCGGGGAGCTGTTTTTT. Protein sequence: CASSLALVGELFF. The complete variable domain, with remaining parts taken from reference TRBV7-9 and TRBJ2-2, reads DTGVSQNPRHKITKRGQNVTFRCDPISEHNRLYWYRQTLGQGPEFLTYFQNEAQLEKSRLLSDRFSAERPKGSFSTLEIQRTEQGDSAMYLCASSLALVGELFFGEGSRLTVL.

The V call is TRBV27, the J call TRBJ2-7; D might be TRBD2 (6 bases). V lost 3 bases and J lost 2, with 11 bases in between. The CDR3 runs 14 residues. Germline V lookup: CDR1 MNHEY, CDR2 SMNVEV (reference sequence). CDR3 protein: CASSFGTPAYEQYF. CDR3 DNA: TGTGCCAGCAGTTTCGGGACTCCAGCCTACGAGCAGTACTTC.